Shown below are 5 T cell receptor beta chains from a single sample sequenced in a study of blood T cells in healthy people across ages. Primed by a sample-barcoded 5' primer and a J-beta primer mix, a second PCR proceeded for about 6 to 12 cycles. MiXCR, run by TCRdb on the 5' RACE reads, gives a single entry per CDR3 protein. The sample holds around 750,000 distinct CDR3 sequences, roughly 53% seen once. Sequencing was done on a sample of blood. Receptors originate from a man older than 75 in good health.

This clonotype was detected only a few times. The CDR3 nucleotides are TGTGCCAGCAGTCTAACAGGGGTGGGGACTGAAGCTTTCTTT. Amino acid sequence: CASSLTGVGTEAFF. The rearrangement links TRBV12-3 or TRBV12-4 to TRBJ1-1; 7 bases agree with TRBD1. The CDR3 totals 14 residues. V lost 5 bases and J lost 5; bases outside the gene matches: 8.

This rearrangement joins TRBV9 to TRBJ2-3; maybe TRBD2 (6 bases). The germline V gene encodes CDR1 SGDLS and CDR2 YYNGEE. The V end lost 1 base, the J end lost 1 base, and 10 bases lay between the germline ends. The CDR3 totals 15 residues. CDR3 in amino acids: CASSVPSAGTDTQYF. CDR3 DNA: TGTGCCAGCAGCGTACCTAGCGCCGGCACAGATACGCAGTATTTT.

The chain uses TRBV6-5 and TRBJ2-4; tentative D call: TRBD2 (5 bases). The DNA end favors TRBJ2-7, so the J call may be wrong. The CDR3 runs 13 residues. Per germline, CDR1 MNHEY and CDR2 SVGAGI. CDR3 sequence reads: CANSRFGTYEQYF. Written as DNA, the CDR3 is TGTGCCAACAGCCGCTTCGGGACCTACGAGCAGTACTTC.

The CDR3 region is CASSLTTTEQFF. The CDR3 DNA reads as TGTGCCAGCAGCTTAACGACGACGGAGCAGTTCTTC. This sequence joins TRBV7-2 and TRBJ2-1, with D unresolved. From germline, CDR1 is SGHTA and CDR2 FQGNSA. Trimming took off 2 bases at V and 10 bases at J, with 9 bases between the two ends. The CDR3 sequence is 12 residues long. Full variable domain (remainder filled in from reference TRBV7-2 and TRBJ2-1): GAGVSQSPSNKVTEKGKDVELRCDPISGHTALYWYRQSLGQGLEFLIYFQGNSAPDKSGLPSDRFSAERTGGSVSTLTIQRTQQEDSAVYLCASSLTTTEQFFGPGTRLTVL.

The rearrangement links TRBV29-1 to TRBJ1-4; possibly TRBD1 for D (6 bases). Trimming took off 8 bases at V and 3 bases at J, with 13 bases between the two ends. The length of the CDR3 is 13 residues. Germline CDR1 and CDR2: SQVTM and ANQGSEA. The CDR3 nucleotides are TGCAGCCCGTACAGGGCGGCTAATGAAAAACTGTTTTTT. It encodes CSPYRAANEKLFF.